The next 28 T cell receptor beta chains were all read from a single sample in a study of T-cell reconstitution after alpha-beta-depleted transplantation in children. This sample's TCRbeta library carried unique molecular identifier barcodes. MiXCR, run by TCRdb on the PCR reads, gives a single entry per CDR3 protein. The table shows hundreds of thousands of distinct CDR3 sequences, with 15% to 20% occurring only once. Specimen: PBMCs from the stem cell graft donor, collected from the stem cell graft. Receptor source: a human donor who donated a stem cell graft to a child with acute myeloid leukemia.

This clonotype was detected a few times. This chain uses TRBV12-3 or TRBV12-4 with TRBJ2-3, with D perhaps matching TRBD2 (7 bases). This CDR3 has 16 residues. The germline V and J ends were trimmed by 5 bases and 2 bases, with 17 bases remaining between them. The CDR3 spells CASSPGGAGNTDTQYF. The CDR3 DNA sequence: TGTGCCAGCAGTCCGGGGGGCGCTGGGAACACAGATACGCAGTATTTT.

This clonotype was seen a single time. V and J are TRBV5-1 and TRBJ2-5; TRBD1 agrees at 7 bases. The J segment lost 0 bases and the V segment lost 5 bases, leaving 10 bases of the junction unmatched. This CDR3 is built from 16 residues. Germline lookup yields CDR1 SGHRS and CDR2 YFSETQ. The CDR3 DNA reads TGCGCCAGCAGACCGGAACAGGGGACGTACCAAGAGACCCAGTACTTC. This sequence encodes CASRPEQGTYQETQYF. Based on the CDR3 plus reference TRBV5-1 and TRBJ2-5, the full variable domain is KAGVTQTPRYLIKTRGQQVTLSCSPISGHRSVSWYQQTPGQGLQFLFEYFSETQRNKGNFPGRFSGRQFSNSRSEMNVSTLELGDSALYLCASRPEQGTYQETQYFGPGTRLLVL.

In this sample, this clonotype turned up many times. The rearrangement links TRBV20-1 to TRBJ1-5; D is ambiguous. The V gene's germline CDR1 is DFQATT and CDR2 SNEGSKA (reference sequence). This CDR3 comprises 13 residues. Deletions cut 1 base from V and 3 bases from J, with 7 bases between. CDR3: CSARGPNNQPQHF. The CDR3 DNA reads TGCAGTGCTAGAGGTCCGAACAATCAGCCCCAGCATTTT.

The rearrangement joins TRBV28 to TRBJ2-5; the D is unclear. The germline V and J ends were trimmed by 3 bases and 0 bases, with 11 bases remaining between them. Germline V CDR1 and CDR2: MDHEN, SYDVKM. The CDR3 loop spans 15 amino acids. The DNA for the CDR3 is TGTGCCAGCAGTTTCCCTGGACGGAACCAAGAGACCCAGTACTTC. It specifies CASSFPGRNQETQYF.

This clonotype was counted between two and nine times. V and J are TRBV6-1 and TRBJ2-7, with D perhaps matching TRBD1 (6 bases). Trimming removed 7 bases from V and 6 bases from J, with 13 bases in between. Germline CDR1 MNHNS, CDR2 SASEGT. The CDR3 spans 12 residues. CDR3 region: CASTGNRAEQYF. In DNA form, the CDR3 reads TGTGCCAGCACCGGTAACAGGGCCGAGCAGTACTTC.

The chain is built from TRBV3-1 and TRBJ2-7; 9 bases match TRBD2. This CDR3 contains 14 residues. Germline lookup yields CDR1 LGHDT and CDR2 YNNKEL (reference sequence). J gave up 5 bases and V 1 base, and 3 bases lay outside the gene matches. The CDR3 here is CASSQGLAGHEQYV. The CDR3 DNA reads as TGTGCCAGCAGCCAAGGCCTAGCGGGGCACGAGCAGTACGTC.

This clonotype has at least ten counts. The rearrangement uses TRBV20-1 and TRBJ2-5, with D maybe TRBD2 (6 bases). Trimming removed 4 bases from V and 1 base from J, with 16 bases in between. The CDR3 has 15 amino acids. Per the germline V gene, CDR1 is DFQATT and CDR2 is SNEGSKA (reference sequence). The chain's CDR3 is CSATPGLALQETQYF. CDR3 DNA: TGCAGTGCTACCCCTGGCCTAGCGCTCCAAGAGACCCAGTACTTC.

Ten or more counts support this clonotype. The chain is built from TRBV9 and TRBJ1-2; D gene uncertain. Per the germline V gene, CDR1 is SGDLS and CDR2 is YYNGEE. CDR3 length equals 14 residues. V lost 1 base, J lost 4 bases, and 11 bases lay in between. CDR3: CASSVTAEVYGYTF. The CDR3 DNA reads TGTGCCAGCAGCGTAACGGCTGAGGTCTATGGCTACACCTTC.

This clonotype was found many times. One end of the junction is discordant with germline, which a read error may explain. V gene TRBV4-3 combines with J gene TRBJ1-1; TRBD1 might be the D (5 bases). In germline, CDR1 is LGHNA, CDR2 YSLEER. The CDR3 runs 14 residues. In nucleotides, the CDR3 is TGCGCCAGCAGCCAAGTTGGGGCAGGGACTGTAGCTTTCTTT. Translating it yields CASSQVGAGTVAFF.

This clonotype was counted only a few times. This sequence joins TRBV11-3 and TRBJ1-1, with a tentative D call TRBD1 (5 bases). The CDR3 covers 16 residues. From germline, CDR1 is SGHNT and CDR2 YENEEA. V was trimmed by 1 base and J by 0 bases, leaving 12 bases between them. The CDR3 bases are TGTGCCAGCAGCTTAGGTGCAGGGCCGATGAACACTGAAGCTTTCTTT. Its protein product is CASSLGAGPMNTEAFF.

Only a few counts were recorded for this clonotype. The chain carries TRBV5-1 and TRBJ2-2; TRBD1 is a possible D gene (5 bases). V lost 2 bases to trimming and J lost 6 bases, with 8 bases between them. This CDR3 spans 13 amino acids. CDR1 is SGHRS, CDR2 YFSETQ, per germline. The CDR3 coding sequence is TGCGCCAGCAGCTTCTCAGGGTCCGGGGAGCTGTTTTTT. As protein: CASSFSGSGELFF.

Many counts were recorded for this clonotype. This chain uses TRBV7-2 with TRBJ1-2; D remains ambiguous. The CDR3 has 13 residues. Germline-derived CDR1 and CDR2 are SGHTA and FQGNSA. Trimming shortened V by 1 base and J by 6 bases, and 9 bases separated the two germline ends. CDR3 DNA sequence: TGTGCCAGCAGCTTAGATCCCGGGAATGGCTACACCTTC. Translating it yields CASSLDPGNGYTF.

There are many counts of this clonotype. The V call is TRBV20-1, the J call TRBJ1-1; 12 positions match TRBD1. This CDR3 has 15 residues. Germline V gene lookup returns CDR1 DFQATT and CDR2 SNEGSKA (reference sequence). V was clipped by 6 bases and J by 3 bases; unmatched bases: 8. CDR3 in DNA: TGCAGTGCCGCCGGGACAGGGGGCTGGGACACTGAAGCTTTCTTT. Translating it yields CSAAGTGGWDTEAFF.

The V call is TRBV5-1, the J call TRBJ1-4; TRBD1 agrees at 8 bases. The CDR3 extends over 18 amino acids. J was trimmed by 2 bases and V by 5 bases; bases with no gene match: 14. The V gene's germline CDR1 is SGHRS and CDR2 YFSETQ. For the CDR3, the DNA is TGCGCCAGCAGTCGTAGGGCGACAGGGGAGATGACTAATGAAAAACTGTTTTTT. Its protein is CASSRRATGEMTNEKLFF.

In its sample, this clonotype was seen many times. The chain is built from TRBV11-2 and TRBJ2-7; D is perhaps TRBD2 (5 bases). Germline CDR1 and CDR2: SGHAT and FQNNGV. The germline V and J ends were trimmed by 4 bases and 2 bases, with 18 bases remaining between them. The CDR3 has 16 residues. The CDR3 DNA reads TGTGCCAGCAGCTCCCTCCGCGAGGGAATCCCCTACGAGCAGTACTTC. Protein product: CASSSLREGIPYEQYF.

This clonotype was counted ten times or more. The V and J genes are TRBV6-1 and TRBJ2-5, with TRBD2 identical over 11 bases. This CDR3 spans 15 amino acids. Germline V gene data show CDR1 as MNHNS and CDR2 as SASEGT. Trimming cost V 5 bases and J 1 base; bases outside gene matches: 3. CDR3 in DNA: TGTGCCAGCAGTCCCGGGACTAGCGGCCAAGAGACCCAGTACTTC. Protein sequence: CASSPGTSGQETQYF.

This clonotype was counted ten times or more. The chain uses TRBV29-1 and TRBJ2-7; 7 bases are shared with TRBD1. The CDR3 contains 14 residues. Germline V gives CDR1 SQVTM, CDR2 ANQGSEA. With 4 bases clipped from V and 3 bases from J, the junction kept 9 bases outside the gene matches. CDR3 amino acids: CSVARQGDIYEQYF. The DNA of the CDR3 is TGCAGCGTTGCTCGGCAGGGGGATATCTACGAGCAGTACTTC.

This clonotype was observed a handful of times. The chain joins TRBV6-1 to TRBJ1-5; no definite D call. The CDR3 consists of 15 residues. CDR1 is MNHNS, CDR2 SASEGT, per germline. The V end was cut by 2 bases, the J end by 5 bases, with 13 bases between. The DNA for the CDR3 is TGTGCCAGCAGTGAACAAGGGATCCCACATCAGCCCCAGCATTTT. Amino acid sequence: CASSEQGIPHQPQHF.

This clonotype was seen many times. This sequence joins TRBV20-1 and TRBJ2-5, with 7 bases that match TRBD1. The junction had 7 bases not matched to a gene; V was cut back by 7 bases and J by 5 bases. Germline CDR1 is DFQATT and CDR2 is SNEGSKA (reference sequence). The CDR3 is 12 amino acids. The CDR3 loop is CSGTGAGETQYF. In nucleotides, the CDR3 is TGCAGTGGCACAGGGGCTGGGGAGACCCAGTACTTC.

The V gene is TRBV7-6, the J gene TRBJ1-3; D gene ambiguous. Trimming took 6 bases from V and 0 from J, leaving 6 bases between them. Germline loops: CDR1 SGHVS, CDR2 FNYEAQ. This CDR3 comprises 13 residues. Here the CDR3 DNA reads TGTGCCAGCAGTCCAGTCTCTGGAAACACCATATATTTT. Protein: CASSPVSGNTIYF.

This clonotype has only one observation. The chain's CDR3 is CASSVDAKSNTEAFF. The CDR3 DNA reads as TGTGCCAGCAGCGTAGACGCAAAGTCGAACACTGAAGCTTTCTTT. V gene TRBV9 combines with J gene TRBJ1-1; D not resolved. Germline CDR1 and CDR2: SGDLS and YYNGEE. V lost 0 bases, J lost 1 base, and 10 bases lay in between. This CDR3 is 15 amino acids long.

This clonotype was recorded at least ten times. The gene calls are TRBV12-3 or TRBV12-4 and TRBJ2-1; D ambiguous. The ends were cut back, 3 bases at V and 5 bases at J, with 11 bases in the middle. The CDR3 has 14 residues. The CDR3 DNA sequence: TGTGCCAGCAGTTTCGGGCTAGTCGACAATGAGCAGTTCTTC. Protein sequence: CASSFGLVDNEQFF.

This clonotype came up many times. V and J are TRBV11-2 and TRBJ2-2; no firm D call. The CDR3 runs to 17 residues. V was shortened by 3 bases and J by 3 bases, with 17 bases between the two germline ends. Germline assignment: CDR1 SGHAT and CDR2 FQNNGV. CDR3 loop: CASSLHLKSQYTGELFF. In DNA, the CDR3 is TGTGCCAGCAGCTTGCATCTGAAGTCACAGTACACCGGGGAGCTGTTTTTT.

At least ten counts were recorded for this clonotype. This sequence joins TRBV29-1 and TRBJ1-2, with a weak D call TRBD1 (6 bases). Trimming pared 0 bases from V and 4 bases from J, leaving 15 bases between. The CDR3 has 15 amino acids. Germline V gene lookup returns CDR1 SQVTM and CDR2 ANQGSEA. The CDR3, as DNA: TGCAGCGTTGAAGATCGCCGCGGGGGGGCCTATGGCTACACCTTC. Its translation is CSVEDRRGGAYGYTF.

This clonotype was detected many times. This chain joins TRBV20-1 and TRBJ2-7; D is undetermined. Germline CDR1 is DFQATT and CDR2 is SNEGSKA (reference sequence). V lost 0 bases and J lost 3, with 12 bases in between. This CDR3 contains 14 residues. CDR3 region: CSARDSRHYYEQYF. CDR3 coding DNA: TGCAGTGCTAGAGATTCCCGACATTACTACGAGCAGTACTTC.

The chain employs TRBV7-9 and TRBJ1-1; D is uncertain. V was shortened by 0 bases and J by 2 bases, with 10 bases between the two germline ends. The germline V gene encodes CDR1 SEHNR and CDR2 FQNEAQ (reference sequence). CDR3 length: 15 residues. The CDR3 reads CASSLASGSNTEAFF. The CDR3 coding sequence is TGTGCCAGCAGCTTAGCATCCGGGTCCAACACTGAAGCTTTCTTT. Supplemented by reference TRBV7-9 and TRBJ1-1, the full variable domain reads DTGVSQNPRHKITKRGQNVTFRCDPISEHNRLYWYRQTLGQGPEFLTYFQNEAQLEKSRLLSDRFSAERPKGSFSTLEIQRTEQGDSAMYLCASSLASGSNTEAFFGQGTRLTVV.

The chain uses TRBV7-9 and TRBJ1-1; D ambiguous. The CDR3 is 16 residues long. Germline lookup yields CDR1 SEHNR and CDR2 FQNEAQ (reference sequence). Trimming took 0 bases from V and 2 from J, leaving 13 bases between them. The chain's CDR3 is CASSLAPGGRNTEAFF. The CDR3 nucleotides are TGTGCCAGCAGCTTAGCTCCAGGTGGGCGTAACACTGAAGCTTTCTTT.

This clonotype showed up many times. This chain links TRBV10-3 with TRBJ1-1; D unclear. Trimming took 6 bases from V and 8 from J, leaving 13 bases between them. The CDR3 runs to 12 residues. Germline loops: CDR1 ENHRY, CDR2 SYGVKD. CDR3 bases: TGTGCCATCAGAGAGGGTCCTACCGAAGCTTTCTTT. Translating it yields CAIREGPTEAFF.